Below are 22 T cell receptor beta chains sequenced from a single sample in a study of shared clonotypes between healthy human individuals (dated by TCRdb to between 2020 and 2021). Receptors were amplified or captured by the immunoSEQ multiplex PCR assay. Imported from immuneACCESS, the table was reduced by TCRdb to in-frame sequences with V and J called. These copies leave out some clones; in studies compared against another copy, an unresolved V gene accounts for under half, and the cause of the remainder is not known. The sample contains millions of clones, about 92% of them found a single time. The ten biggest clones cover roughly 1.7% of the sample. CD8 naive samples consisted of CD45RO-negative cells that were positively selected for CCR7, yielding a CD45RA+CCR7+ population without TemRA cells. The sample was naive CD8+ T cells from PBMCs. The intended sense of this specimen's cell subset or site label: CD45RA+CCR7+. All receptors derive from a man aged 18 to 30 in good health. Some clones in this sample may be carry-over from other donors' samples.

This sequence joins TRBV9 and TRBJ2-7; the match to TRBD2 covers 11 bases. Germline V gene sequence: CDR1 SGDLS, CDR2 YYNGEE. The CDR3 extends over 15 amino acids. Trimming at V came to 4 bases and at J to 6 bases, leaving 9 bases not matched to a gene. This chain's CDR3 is CASSLAGGVLGEQYF. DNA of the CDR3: TGTGCCAGCAGCCTAGCGGGAGGCGTGCTGGGCGAGCAGTACTTC.

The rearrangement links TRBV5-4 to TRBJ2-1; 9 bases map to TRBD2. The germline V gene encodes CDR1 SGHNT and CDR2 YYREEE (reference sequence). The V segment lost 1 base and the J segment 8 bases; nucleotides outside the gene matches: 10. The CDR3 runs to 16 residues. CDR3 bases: TGTGCCAGCAGCTTGAGGGCTAGCGGGGTTCCCCATGAGCAGTTCTTC. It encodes CASSLRASGVPHEQFF.

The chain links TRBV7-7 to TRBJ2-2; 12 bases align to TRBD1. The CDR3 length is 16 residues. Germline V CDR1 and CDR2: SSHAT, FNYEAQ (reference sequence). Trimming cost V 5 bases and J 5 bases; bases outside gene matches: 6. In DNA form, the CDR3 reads TGTGCCAGCAGCCCGGGACAGGGGGCTAGAACCGGGGAGCTGTTTTTT. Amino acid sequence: CASSPGQGARTGELFF.

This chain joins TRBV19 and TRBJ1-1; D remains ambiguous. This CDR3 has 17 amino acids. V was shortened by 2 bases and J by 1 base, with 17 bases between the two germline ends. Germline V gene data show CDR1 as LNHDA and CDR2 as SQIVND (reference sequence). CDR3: CASSIRPRSDQNTEAFF. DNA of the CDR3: TGTGCCAGTAGTATAAGGCCCCGGTCGGACCAGAACACTGAAGCTTTCTTT.

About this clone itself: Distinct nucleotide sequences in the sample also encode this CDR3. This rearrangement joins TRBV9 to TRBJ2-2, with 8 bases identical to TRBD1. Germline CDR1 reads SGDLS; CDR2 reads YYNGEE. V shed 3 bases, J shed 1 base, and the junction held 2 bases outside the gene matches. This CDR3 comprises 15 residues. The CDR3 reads CASSAGTGNTGELFF. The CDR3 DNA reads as TGTGCCAGCAGCGCCGGGACAGGGAACACCGGGGAGCTGTTTTTT.

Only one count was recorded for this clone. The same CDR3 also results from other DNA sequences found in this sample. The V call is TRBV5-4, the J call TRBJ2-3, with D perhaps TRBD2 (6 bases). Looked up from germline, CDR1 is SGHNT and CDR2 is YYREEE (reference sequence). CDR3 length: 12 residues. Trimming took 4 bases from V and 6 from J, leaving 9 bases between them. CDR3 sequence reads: CASSPRGDTQYF. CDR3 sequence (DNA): TGTGCCAGCAGCCCGCGGGGTGATACGCAGTATTTT. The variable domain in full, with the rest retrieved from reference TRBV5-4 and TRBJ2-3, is ETGVTQSPTHLIKTRGQQVTLRCSSQSGHNTVSWYQQALGQGPQFIFQYYREEENGRGNFPPRFSGLQFPNYSSELNVNALELDDSALYLCASSPRGDTQYFGPGTRLTVL.

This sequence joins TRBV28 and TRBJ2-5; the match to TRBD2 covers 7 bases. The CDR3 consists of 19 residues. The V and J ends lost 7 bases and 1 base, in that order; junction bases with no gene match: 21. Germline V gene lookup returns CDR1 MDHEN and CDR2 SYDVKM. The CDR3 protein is CASNKPSRVVAGTQETQYF. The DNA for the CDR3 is TGTGCCAGCAACAAACCCTCCAGGGTGGTAGCGGGCACCCAAGAGACCCAGTACTTC.

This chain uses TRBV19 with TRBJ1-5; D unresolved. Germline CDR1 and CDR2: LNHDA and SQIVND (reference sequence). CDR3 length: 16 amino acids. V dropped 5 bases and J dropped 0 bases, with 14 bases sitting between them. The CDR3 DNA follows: TGTGCCAGTAGTCCCTCCAGCCGGTATAGCAATCAGCCCCAGCATTTT. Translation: CASSPSSRYSNQPQHF.

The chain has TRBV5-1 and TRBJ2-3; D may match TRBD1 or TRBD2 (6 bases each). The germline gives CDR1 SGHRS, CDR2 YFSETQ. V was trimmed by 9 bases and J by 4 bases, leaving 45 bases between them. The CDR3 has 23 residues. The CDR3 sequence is CAISKDPPGHLGLLDDGADTQYF. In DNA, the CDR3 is TGCGCCATCTCGAAAGATCCCCCGGGACACCTGGGACTTTTGGACGATGGCGCAGATACGCAGTATTTT.

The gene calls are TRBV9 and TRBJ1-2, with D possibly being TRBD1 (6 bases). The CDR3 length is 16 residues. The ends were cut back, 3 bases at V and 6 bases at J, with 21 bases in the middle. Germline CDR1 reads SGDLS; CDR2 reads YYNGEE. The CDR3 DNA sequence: TGTGCCAGCAGCGACCAGCCGGAGGCCAGGGGCGATGGCTACACCTTC. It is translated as CASSDQPEARGDGYTF.

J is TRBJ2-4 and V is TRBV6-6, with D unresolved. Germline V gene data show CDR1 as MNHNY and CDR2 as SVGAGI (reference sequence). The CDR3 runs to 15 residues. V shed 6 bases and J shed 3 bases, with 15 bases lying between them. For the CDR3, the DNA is TGTGCCAGCAGCTTCTCGGTCGCGGACAAAAACATTCAGTACTTC. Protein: CASSFSVADKNIQYF.

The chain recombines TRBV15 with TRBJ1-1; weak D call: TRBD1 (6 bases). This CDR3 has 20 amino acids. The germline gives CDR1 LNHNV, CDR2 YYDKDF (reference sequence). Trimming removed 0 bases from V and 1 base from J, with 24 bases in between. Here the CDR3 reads CATSREDPPGHRKQNTEAFF. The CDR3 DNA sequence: TGTGCCACCAGCAGAGAGGATCCACCGGGACACCGCAAGCAGAACACTGAAGCTTTCTTT.

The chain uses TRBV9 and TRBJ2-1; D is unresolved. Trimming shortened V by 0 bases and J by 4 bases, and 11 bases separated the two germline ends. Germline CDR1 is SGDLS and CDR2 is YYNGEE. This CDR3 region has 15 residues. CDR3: CASSVGATLYNEQFF. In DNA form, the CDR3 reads TGTGCCAGCAGCGTAGGGGCAACCCTATACAATGAGCAGTTCTTC.

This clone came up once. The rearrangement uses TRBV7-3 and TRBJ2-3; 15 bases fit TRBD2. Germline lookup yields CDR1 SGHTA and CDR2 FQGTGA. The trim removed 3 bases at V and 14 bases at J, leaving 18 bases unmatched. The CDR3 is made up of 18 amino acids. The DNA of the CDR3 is TGTGCCAGCAGCTTCTCTAGCCCCGGACTAGCGGGAGGGGGGGGAGTGTATTTT. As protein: CASSFSSPGLAGGGGVYF.

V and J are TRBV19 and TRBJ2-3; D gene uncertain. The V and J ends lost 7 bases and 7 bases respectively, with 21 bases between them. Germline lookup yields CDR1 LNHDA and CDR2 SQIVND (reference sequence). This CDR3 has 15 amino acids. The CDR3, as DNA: TGTGCCAGTACCCCCAGATACTACGAGGTGAATACGCAGTATTTT. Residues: CASTPRYYEVNTQYF.

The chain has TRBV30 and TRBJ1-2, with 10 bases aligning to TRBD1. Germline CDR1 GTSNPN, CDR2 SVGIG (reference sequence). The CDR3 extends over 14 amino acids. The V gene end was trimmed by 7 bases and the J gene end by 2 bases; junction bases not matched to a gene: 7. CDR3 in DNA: TGTGCCTTATGGACAGGGGGGAAGAACTATGGCTACACCTTC. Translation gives CALWTGGKNYGYTF.

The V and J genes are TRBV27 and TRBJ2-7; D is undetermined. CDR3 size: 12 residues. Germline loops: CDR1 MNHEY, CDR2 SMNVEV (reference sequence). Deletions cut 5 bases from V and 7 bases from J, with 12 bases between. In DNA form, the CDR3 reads TGTGCCAGCAGTGATCAAAGAGGTGAGCAGTACTTC. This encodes CASSDQRGEQYF.

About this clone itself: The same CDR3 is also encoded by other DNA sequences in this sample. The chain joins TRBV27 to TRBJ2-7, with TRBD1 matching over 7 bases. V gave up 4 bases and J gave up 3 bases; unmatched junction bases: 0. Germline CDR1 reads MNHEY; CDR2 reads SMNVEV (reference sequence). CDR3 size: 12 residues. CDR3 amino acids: CASSSGGYEQYF. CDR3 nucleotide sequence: TGTGCCAGCAGTTCAGGGGGCTACGAGCAGTACTTC.

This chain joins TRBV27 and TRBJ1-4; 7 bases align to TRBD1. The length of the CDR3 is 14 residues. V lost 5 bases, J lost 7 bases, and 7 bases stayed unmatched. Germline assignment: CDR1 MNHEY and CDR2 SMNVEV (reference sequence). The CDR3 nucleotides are TGTGCCAGCAGTGACAGGGTCGGGAGTGAAAAACTGTTTTTT. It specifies CASSDRVGSEKLFF. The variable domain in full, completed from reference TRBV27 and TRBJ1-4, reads EAQVTQNPRYLITVTGKKLTVTCSQNMNHEYMSWYRQDPGLGLRQIYYSMNVEVTDKGDVPEGYKVSRKEKRNFPLILESPSPNQTSLYFCASSDRVGSEKLFFGSGTQLSVL.

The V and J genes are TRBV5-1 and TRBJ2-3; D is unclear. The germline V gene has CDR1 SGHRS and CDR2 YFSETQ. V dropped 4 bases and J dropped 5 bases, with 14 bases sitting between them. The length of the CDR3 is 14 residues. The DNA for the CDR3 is TGCGCCAGCAGCGTGGACGCTTCTCTAGATACGCAGTATTTT. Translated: CASSVDASLDTQYF.

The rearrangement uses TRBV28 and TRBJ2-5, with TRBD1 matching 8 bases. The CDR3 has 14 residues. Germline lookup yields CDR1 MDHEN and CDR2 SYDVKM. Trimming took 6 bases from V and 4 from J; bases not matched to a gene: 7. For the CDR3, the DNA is TGTGCCAGCAGCTCGGACAGGGAAGGAGAGACCCAGTACTTC. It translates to CASSSDREGETQYF.

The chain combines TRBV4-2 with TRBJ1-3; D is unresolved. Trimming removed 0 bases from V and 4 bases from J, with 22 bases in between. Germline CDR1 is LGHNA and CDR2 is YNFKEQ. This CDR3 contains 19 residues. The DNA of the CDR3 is TGTGCCAGCAGCCAAGATGTCCCGTCGATCAGTCTGGGAGGAAACACCATATATTTT. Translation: CASSQDVPSISLGGNTIYF.